The T cell receptor (beta chain) under discussion was sequenced for a study of cytomegalovirus exposure and HLA in healthy donors. Study-wide points: Across donors, presence/absence analyses took sequencing depth to be roughly uniform.

About this clone: Antigen specificity is unknown.

V was cut by 7 bases and J by 6 bases, with 19 bases left in between. Germline-derived CDR1 and CDR2 are MNHEY and SMNVEV (reference sequence). The CDR3 totals 16 residues. 13 Jbeta primers and 60 Vbeta primers were used for the PCR. Profiled with immunoSEQ multiplex PCR; TCRdb holds only in-frame clones, not every one. Among some 160,000 clones, over 70% were seen once, and the ten largest hold roughly 5%. This sequence joins TRBV27 and TRBJ1-6, with unresolved D. Sequenced input: PBMCs. The TCR was taken from a man aged 40-49 years in good health and CMV-seronegative. The CDR3 DNA reads as TGTGCCAGCACAGATCGGACGGGGAGATTTAATTCACCCCTCCACTTT. Translating it yields CASTDRTGRFNSPLHF.